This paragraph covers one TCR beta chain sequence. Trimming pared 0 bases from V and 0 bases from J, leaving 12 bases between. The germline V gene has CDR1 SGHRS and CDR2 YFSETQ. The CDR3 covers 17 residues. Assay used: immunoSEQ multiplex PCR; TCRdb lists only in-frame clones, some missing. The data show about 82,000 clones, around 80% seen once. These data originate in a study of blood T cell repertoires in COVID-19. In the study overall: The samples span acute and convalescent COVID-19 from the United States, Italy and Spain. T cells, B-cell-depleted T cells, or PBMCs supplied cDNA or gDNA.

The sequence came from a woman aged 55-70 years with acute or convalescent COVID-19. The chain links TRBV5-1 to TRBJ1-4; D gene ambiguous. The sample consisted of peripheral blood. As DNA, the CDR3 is TGCGCCAGCAGCTTGGTTCAGCCCCAGGCAACTAATGAAAAACTGTTTTTT. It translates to CASSLVQPQATNEKLFF.